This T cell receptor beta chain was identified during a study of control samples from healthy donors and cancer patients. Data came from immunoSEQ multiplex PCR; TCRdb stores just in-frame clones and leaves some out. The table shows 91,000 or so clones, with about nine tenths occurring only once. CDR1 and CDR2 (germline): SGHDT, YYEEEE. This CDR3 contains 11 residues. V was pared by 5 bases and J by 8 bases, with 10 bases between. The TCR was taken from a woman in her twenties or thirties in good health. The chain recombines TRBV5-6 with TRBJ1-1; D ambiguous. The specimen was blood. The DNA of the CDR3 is TGTGCCAGCAGGCTGCACTCAGAAGCTTTCTTT. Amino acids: CASRLHSEAFF. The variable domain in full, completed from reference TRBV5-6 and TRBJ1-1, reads DAGVTQSPTHLIKTRGQQVTLRCSPKSGHDTVSWYQQALGQGPQFIFQYYEEEERQRGNFPDRFSGHQFPNYSSELNVNALLLGDSALYLCASRLHSEAFFGQGTRLTVV.